This entry lists 18 T cell receptor beta chains sequenced from one sample in a study of cytomegalovirus exposure and HLA in healthy donors. Both 60 Vbeta primers and 13 Jbeta primers went into the PCR. Profiling relied on immunoSEQ multiplex PCR, and the TCRdb table lists in-frame clones only, not all of them. Altogether 100,000 to 150,000 clones are present, 75% to 85% being singletons, with the ten largest covering more than 8%. The sequencing input was PBMCs. Source of these receptors: a man aged 25 to 45 in good health and CMV-seropositive.

V gene TRBV18 combines with J gene TRBJ1-1; no reliable D call. V was shortened by 3 bases and J by 7 bases, with 30 bases between the two germline ends. CDR3 length: 19 residues. Per the germline V gene, CDR1 is KGHSH and CDR2 is LQKENI. This CDR3 reads CASSPRMDELRPGRSEAFF. DNA for the CDR3: TGTGCCAGCTCACCCCGGATGGACGAACTACGGCCTGGGAGAAGTGAAGCTTTCTTT.

This chain links TRBV7-8 with TRBJ1-2, with TRBD1 identical over 11 bases. V lost 0 bases to trimming and J lost 7 bases; unmatched junction nucleotides: 4. The V gene's germline CDR1 is SGHVS and CDR2 FQNEAQ. The CDR3 is 15 residues long. CDR3 nucleotide sequence: TGTGCCAGCAGCTTAGCTGGGGGACAGGGGGGTGGCTACACCTTC. This gives the protein CASSLAGGQGGGYTF.

This CDR3 reads CASSLDRGYTF. Written as DNA, the CDR3 is TGTGCCAGCTCCCTAGACCGTGGCTACACCTTC. The chain couples TRBV18 to TRBJ1-2; D is uncertain. CDR1 and CDR2 from the germline V gene are KGHSH and LQKENI. CDR3 length: 11 amino acids. Between the trimmed V and J ends, which lost 6 bases and 7 bases, there was a span of 9 bases.

The gene calls are TRBV7-3 and TRBJ2-1, with TRBD2 identical over 9 bases. From germline, CDR1 is SGHTA and CDR2 FQGTGA. The CDR3 runs to 14 residues. Trimming removed 7 bases from V and 4 bases from J; junction bases left unmatched: 5. This chain's CDR3 is CASKASGAYNEQFF. CDR3 DNA: TGTGCCAGCAAGGCTAGCGGGGCGTACAATGAGCAGTTCTTC.

This chain connects TRBV6-4 to TRBJ1-2; 9 bases are a match to TRBD1. This CDR3 is 16 amino acids long. Germline-derived CDR1 and CDR2 are MRHNA and SNTAGT. Unmatched junction bases numbered 17, after V lost 7 bases and J lost 8 bases. CDR3 bases: TGTGCCAGCACCGACTCGTGGGACAGGGTTGAGGGCGGCTACACCTTC. Amino acids: CASTDSWDRVEGGYTF.

A single count supports this clone. V and J are TRBV6-4 and TRBJ2-1; TRBD2 matches at 11 bases. This CDR3 has 17 amino acids. After removal of 4 bases from V and 0 bases from J, the junction contained 5 bases not matched to a gene. From germline, CDR1 is MRHNA and CDR2 SNTAGT. The CDR3 region is CASSALAGAFSYNEQFF. The CDR3 coding sequence is TGTGCCAGCAGTGCACTAGCGGGGGCCTTCTCCTACAATGAGCAGTTCTTC.

V usage is TRBV6-4 and J usage is TRBJ2-3, with TRBD1 matching 8 bases. Germline V gene sequence: CDR1 MRHNA, CDR2 SNTAGT. V was clipped by 3 bases and J by 3 bases; unmatched bases: 5. CDR3 length: 15 residues. CDR3 nucleotides: TGTGCCAGCAGTGATCGGGACAGGACTACAGATACGCAGTATTTT. Encoded protein: CASSDRDRTTDTQYF.

The chain employs TRBV19 and TRBJ1-1, with a tentative D call TRBD1 (5 bases). Germline V gene sequence: CDR1 LNHDA, CDR2 SQIVND (reference sequence). The CDR3 contains 16 residues. V was trimmed by 7 bases and J by 6 bases, leaving 24 bases between them. CDR3 nucleotide sequence: TGTGCCAGTAAAGCGAGGTTTCTGGGGGGGGTCCCTGAAGCTTTCTTT. This gives the protein CASKARFLGGVPEAFF.

V gene TRBV12-5 combines with J gene TRBJ2-6; TRBD1 aligns across 10 bases. J gave up 0 bases and V 6 bases, and 8 bases lay outside the gene matches. The CDR3 covers 18 residues. Germline assignment: CDR1 LGHNT and CDR2 FRNRAP. The DNA of the CDR3 is TGTGCTAGTGGGGATCGGGACAGGGGACTCTCTGGGGCCAACGTCCTGACTTTC. It yields the protein CASGDRDRGLSGANVLTF.

This sequence joins TRBV11-2 and TRBJ2-5; 8 positions agree with TRBD2. The CDR3 spans 15 residues. V dropped 2 bases and J dropped 4; count of bases not matched to a gene: 6. The germline V gene has CDR1 SGHAT and CDR2 FQNNGV. The CDR3 loop is CASSLLTTSAETQYF. The CDR3 bases are TGTGCCAGCAGCTTATTGACGACTAGCGCAGAGACCCAGTACTTC.

V is TRBV6-1 and J is TRBJ2-3; 11 nucleotides agree with TRBD2. Per germline, CDR1 MNHNS and CDR2 SASEGT. This CDR3 is 15 amino acids long. Trimming cost V 4 bases and J 2 bases; bases outside gene matches: 2. DNA for the CDR3: TGTGCCAGCAGTGTTAGCGGGGGGGCCACAGATACGCAGTATTTT. It is translated as CASSVSGGATDTQYF.

About this clone: Other nucleotide sequences in the sample specify the same CDR3. CDR3 coding DNA: TGTGCCAGCAGTCTAGGACTTAGCAATCAGCCCCAGCATTTT. Its translation: CASSLGLSNQPQHF. The J gene is TRBJ1-5, the V gene TRBV27; D ambiguous. Germline-derived CDR1 and CDR2 are MNHEY and SMNVEV (reference sequence). Trimming pared 5 bases from V and 0 bases from J, leaving 8 bases between. The CDR3 extends over 14 amino acids.

The chain carries TRBV5-1 and TRBJ1-3, with 8 positions matching TRBD1. Germline V gene lookup returns CDR1 SGHRS and CDR2 YFSETQ. The V gene end was trimmed by 2 bases and the J gene end by 2 bases; junction bases not matched to a gene: 6. This CDR3 contains 16 residues. This chain's CDR3 is CASSFQQGVAGNTIYF. The CDR3 coding sequence is TGCGCCAGCAGCTTCCAACAGGGGGTCGCTGGAAACACCATATATTTT.

The chain recombines TRBV5-4 with TRBJ2-3; 8 bases agree with TRBD2. Germline CDR1 reads SGHNT; CDR2 reads YYREEE (reference sequence). V was pared by 7 bases and J by 4 bases, with 8 bases of the junction left unmatched. This CDR3 is 14 amino acids long. CDR3: CASAAGGGADTQYF. The CDR3 nucleotides read TGTGCCAGCGCTGCGGGGGGAGGGGCAGATACGCAGTATTTT.

The chain recombines TRBV14 with TRBJ1-2; D gene uncertain. CDR3 length: 13 amino acids. Germline V CDR1 and CDR2: SGHDN, FVKESK. Between the trimmed V and J ends, which lost 1 base and 5 bases, there was a span of 8 bases. The CDR3 DNA is TGTGCCAGCAGCCAAGCCTATGGTTATGGCTACACCTTC. Protein sequence: CASSQAYGYGYTF.

The chain couples TRBV5-1 to TRBJ2-6, with D possibly matching TRBD2 (5 bases). V was trimmed by 1 base and J by 0 bases, leaving 11 bases between them. Per the germline V gene, CDR1 is SGHRS and CDR2 is YFSETQ. The CDR3 extends over 17 amino acids. CDR3 region: CASSLYRGVSGANVLTF. The DNA of the CDR3 is TGCGCCAGCAGCTTGTACCGGGGAGTCTCTGGGGCCAACGTCCTGACTTTC.

The chain links TRBV19 to TRBJ1-1; 8 nucleotides line up with TRBD1. Germline V gene data show CDR1 as LNHDA and CDR2 as SQIVND (reference sequence). The CDR3 is 17 amino acids. The V segment lost 6 bases and the J segment 5 bases; nucleotides outside the gene matches: 17. The CDR3 nucleotides are TGTGCCAGTAGGCCGTCACACAGGGGGGGTTCGGGTACTGAAGCTTTCTTT. Encoded protein: CASRPSHRGGSGTEAFF.

The chain couples TRBV7-9 to TRBJ2-7, with 9 bases fitting TRBD1. CDR1 and CDR2 (germline): SEHNR, FQNEAQ (reference sequence). The CDR3 is 14 residues long. With 5 bases clipped from V and 5 bases from J, the junction kept 7 bases outside the gene matches. Here the CDR3 DNA reads TGTGCCAGCAGCGTGTACAGGGGGCGCGACGAGCAGTACTTC. This encodes CASSVYRGRDEQYF. The full variable domain, with the rest looked up from reference TRBV7-9 and TRBJ2-7, is DTGVSQNPRHKITKRGQNVTFRCDPISEHNRLYWYRQTLGQGPEFLTYFQNEAQLEKSRLLSDRFSAERPKGSFSTLEIQRTEQGDSAMYLCASSVYRGRDEQYFGPGTRLTVT.